A single sample is the source of the 10 T cell receptor beta chains below, sequenced in a study of blood T cells in healthy people across ages. Primers used in a second PCR of about 6 to 11 cycles were a sample-barcoded 5' primer and a J-beta primer mix. MiXCR was run by TCRdb on the 5' RACE reads, yielding one entry per CDR3 protein. Of about 780,000 distinct CDR3 sequences in the sample, around 45% were seen once. Sequencing was carried out using blood. These receptors were taken from an older man in good health.

DNA for the CDR3: TGCAGCGTTGGCTATGCCTACAATGAGCAGTTCTTC. Translating gives CSVGYAYNEQFF. The chain couples TRBV29-1 to TRBJ2-1; D is undetermined. The CDR3 consists of 12 residues. Germline V lookup: CDR1 SQVTM, CDR2 ANQGSEA. The V end lost 4 bases, the J end lost 2 bases, and 6 bases lay between the germline ends.

This clonotype has more than one count but fewer than ten. The V call is TRBV12-3 or TRBV12-4, the J call TRBJ2-1, with a weak D call TRBD1 (7 bases). Trimming pared 8 bases from V and 8 bases from J, leaving 19 bases between. The CDR3 extends over 14 amino acids. CDR3 protein: CASVTGRYNDEQFF. For the CDR3, the DNA is TGTGCCAGCGTGACAGGGAGGTATAACGATGAGCAGTTCTTC.

The genes are TRBV28 and TRBJ2-5; D is uncertain. Germline V gene lookup returns CDR1 MDHEN and CDR2 SYDVKM. CDR3 length equals 13 residues. V was cut by 7 bases and J by 4 bases, with 13 bases left in between. The CDR3 DNA reads TGTGCCAGCAAATTAGGCGCTATAGAGACCCAGTACTTC. This encodes CASKLGAIETQYF.

The chain is built from TRBV29-1 and TRBJ2-5; TRBD1 or TRBD2 may be the D gene (5 bases each). The CDR3 has 14 residues. CDR1 is SQVTM and CDR2 is ANQGSEA in the germline V gene. V was pared by 1 base and J by 5 bases, with 14 bases between. The CDR3 region is CSVEVTGAGETQYF. The CDR3, as DNA: TGCAGCGTTGAAGTAACCGGGGCAGGGGAGACCCAGTACTTC.

This clonotype was seen only a few times. A read error may explain this, as a much larger clone is one base away. CDR3 sequence (DNA): TGTGCCAGCAGTTTGTTGGAGACCCAGTTCTTC. Its translation: CASSLLETQFF. The chain has TRBV12-3 or TRBV12-4 and TRBJ2-1, with D unclear. The CDR3 loop spans 11 amino acids. Trimming removed 3 bases from V and 13 bases from J, with 10 bases in between.

This clonotype was counted at least ten times. The gene calls are TRBV20-1 and TRBJ2-7; D call uncertain. The V gene's germline CDR1 is DFQATT and CDR2 SNEGSKA (reference sequence). The ends were cut back, 3 bases at V and 2 bases at J, with 2 bases in the middle. The CDR3 is 10 residues long. CDR3: CSASTYEQYF. CDR3 in DNA: TGCAGTGCTAGTACCTACGAGCAGTACTTC.

This clonotype has only a few counts. The rearrangement links TRBV12-3 or TRBV12-4 to TRBJ1-5; D gene unclear. V was pared by 3 bases and J by 0 bases, with 6 bases between. This CDR3 spans 14 amino acids. The CDR3 region has the DNA TGTGCCAGCAGTTTTCAGAGTAGCAATCAGCCCCAGCATTTT. Protein: CASSFQSSNQPQHF.

The gene calls are TRBV12-3 or TRBV12-4 and TRBJ1-6; TRBD1 might be the D (5 bases). V shed 7 bases and J shed 6 bases, with 10 bases lying between them. This CDR3 has 13 residues. CDR3 protein: CASTRDLNSPLHF. DNA of the CDR3: TGTGCCAGCACTAGGGACCTTAATTCACCCCTCCACTTT.

This chain joins TRBV25-1 and TRBJ2-3; D not certain. The length of the CDR3 is 15 residues. Trimming removed 5 bases at V and 4 bases at J, with 16 bases between. Germline V CDR1 and CDR2: MGHDK, SYGVNS. CDR3 in DNA: TGTGCCAGCAGTACCCTGGAAGGTATCGCAGATACGCAGTATTTT. Residues: CASSTLEGIADTQYF.

The chain employs TRBV20-1 and TRBJ2-4; 8 positions match TRBD2. V lost 3 bases, J lost 13 bases, and 20 bases stayed unmatched. Germline V lookup: CDR1 DFQATT, CDR2 SNEGSKA (reference sequence). This CDR3 spans 16 amino acids. The CDR3 coding sequence is TGCAGTGCTAGCCCCGGGAGGGCCGGTATTGAACGTGAGCAGTACTTC. Amino acids: CSASPGRAGIEREQYF.